This T cell receptor beta chain was sequenced during a study of T-cell memory formation after mild COVID-19. V dropped 4 bases and J dropped 5 bases, with 14 bases sitting between them. CDR1 is SQVTM, CDR2 ANQGSEA, per germline. The CDR3 totals 13 residues. TCRdb independently ran MiXCR on the 5' RACE reads; one entry per CDR3 protein. The sample consists of 150,000 or so distinct CDR3 sequences, more than 12% of them appearing once. Source material: PBMCs or a T cell subset sorted from them (not recorded which). This sequence originates from an adult woman who had mild COVID-19 (a few samples of this study predate the infection). Cell type and time point are not known. The chain has TRBV29-1 and TRBJ2-5; D is perhaps TRBD2 (5 bases). CDR3 coding DNA: TGCAGCGTTGCTCGAGGGTTCGGGGAGACCCAGTACTTC. It is translated as CSVARGFGETQYF. Drawing the rest from reference TRBV29-1 and TRBJ2-5, the complete variable domain is SAVISQKPSRDICQRGTSLTIQCQVDSQVTMMFWYRQQPGQSLTLIATANQGSEATYESGFVIDKFPISRPNLTFSTLTVSNMSPEDSSIYLCSVARGFGETQYFGPGTRLLVL.